This T cell receptor (beta chain) was obtained from a study of CD8+ T cells in alopecia areata. At the level of the study: Tofacitinib treatment spanned 6 to 18 months, with 6 months off drug afterward. Study findings and constraints: Tofacitinib significantly reduced both scalp clonality and expanded CD8+ clones among the top 100.

As for treatment: oral pan-JAK inhibitor, 5-10 mg twice daily. Sequencing templates came from extracted RNA that was reverse transcribed into cDNA. Assay used: immunoSEQ multiplex PCR; TCRdb lists only in-frame clones, some missing. Found here are around 110,000 clones, roughly 89% of them singletons; the top ten hold over 20%. In the case of this clone: The target antigen is unknown.

This CDR3 spans 14 amino acids. The germline V gene has CDR1 SGDLS and CDR2 YYNGEE. V lost 0 bases to trimming and J lost 2 bases, with 7 bases between them. Here the sequenced sample was CD8+ T cells sorted from blood, taken at week 24, from a patient treated with tofacitinib. The origin of this receptor is a human donor with alopecia areata. The V call is TRBV9, the J call TRBJ2-3; D gene unclear. The chain's CDR3 is CASSVGLYTDTQYF. CDR3 coding DNA: TGTGCCAGCAGCGTAGGACTCTACACAGATACGCAGTATTTT. The variable domain in full, completed from reference TRBV9 and TRBJ2-3, reads DSGVTQTPKHLITATGQRVTLRCSPRSGDLSVYWYQQSLDQGLQFLIQYYNGEERAKGNILERFSAQQFPDLHSELNLSSLELGDSALYFCASSVGLYTDTQYFGPGTRLTVL.